This is a list of T cell receptor beta chains from one sample in a study of OX40 agonist ivuxolimab in advanced cancers. Generated by immunoSEQ multiplex PCR, the TCRdb table keeps only in-frame clones and is missing some. Here the sample spans 55,000 to 70,000 clones, around 83% being singletons. The source was CD4+ or CD8+ T cells sorted from blood, collected in a trial of the OX40 agonist ivuxolimab. The receptors come from an adult with an advanced solid tumor such as melanoma, head and neck, liver or kidney cancer. CDR3s include the opening cysteine and the closing phenylalanine or tryptophan. The D gene is left open where the match is weak. Clone size is stated in some rows and not others, as once, few, many or a class when expanded.

>.|once|TRBJ1-5|TRBV6-1
CAGRASNQPQHF
TGTGCCGGCAGGGCTAGCAATCAGCCCCAGCATTTT
>.|once|TRBJ1-2|TRBV7-9
CASSFGQSLGGYTF
TGTGCCAGCAGCTTCGGACAGTCCCTGGGTGGCTACACCTTC
>.|.|TRBJ2-4|TRBV14
CASSTSRTAKNIQYF
TGTGCCAGCAGCACCTCAAGGACAGCCAAAAACATTCAGTACTTC
>.|.|TRBJ1-1|TRBV5-1
CASSLGAPGVTEAFF
TGCGCCAGCAGCTTGGGAGCGCCAGGGGTCACTGAAGCTTTCTTT
>.|.|TRBJ1-4|TRBV19
CASRDSVGRHEKLFF
TGTGCCAGTAGGGACAGTGTCGGCCGGCATGAAAAACTGTTTTTT
>.|.|TRBJ1-4|TRBV2
CASTEDEKLFF
TGTGCCAGCACGGAGGATGAAAAACTGTTTTTT
>TRBD1|.|TRBJ2-5|TRBV7-9
CASSLARQGGQETQYF
TGTGCCAGCAGCTTAGCAAGACAGGGGGGCCAAGAGACCCAGTACTTC
>TRBD1|.|TRBJ1-5|TRBV25-1
CASSDDRGRQPQHF
TGTGCCAGCAGTGACGACAGGGGGCGTCAGCCCCAGCATTTT
>.|.|TRBJ2-1|TRBV19
CASSIGGRSYNEQFF
TGTGCCAGTAGTATTGGAGGGCGCTCCTACAATGAGCAGTTCTTC
>.|.|TRBJ2-5|TRBV2
CASSDSLMYQETQYF
TGTGCCAGCAGTGACAGCTTGATGTACCAAGAGACCCAGTACTTC
>.|once|TRBJ1-1|TRBV19
CASSFPDGWNTEAFF
TGTGCCAGTAGTTTCCCCGACGGGTGGAACACTGAAGCTTTCTTT
>TRBD1|.|TRBJ1-2|TRBV18
CASSPNPTGGITYGYTF
TGTGCCAGCTCACCCAATCCGACAGGGGGAATAACTTATGGCTACACCTTC
>.|.|TRBJ1-5|TRBV6-1
CASSDMAGISNQPQHF
TGTGCCAGCAGTGATATGGCAGGGATTAGCAATCAGCCCCAGCATTTT
>TRBD1|.|TRBJ2-5|TRBV7-9
CASSSGTGMLETQYF
TGTGCCAGCAGCTCCGGGACAGGGATGCTGGAGACCCAGTACTTC
>.|few|TRBJ1-4|TRBV2
CASSEVHIHEKLFF
TGTGCCAGCAGTGAAGTACACATACATGAAAAACTGTTTTTT
>TRBD1|.|TRBJ1-6|TRBV14
CASSSTGESPLHF
TGTGCCAGCAGTTCGACAGGGGAATCACCCCTCCACTTT
>.|.|TRBJ1-5|TRBV6-4
CASSPDMGDQPQHF
TGTGCCAGCAGCCCCGACATGGGGGATCAGCCCCAGCATTTT
>TRBD1|.|TRBJ1-6|TRBV6-5
CASLKLGQPNSPLHF
TGTGCCAGCCTGAAGCTGGGACAGCCGAATTCACCCCTCCACTTT
>TRBD1|.|TRBJ1-1|TRBV29-1
CSTLQGETEAFF
TGCAGCACGTTACAGGGGGAGACTGAAGCTTTCTTT
>.|.|TRBJ1-2|TRBV7-2
CASSQVGGDYGYTF
TGTGCCAGCAGCCAAGTGGGGGGTGACTATGGCTACACCTTC
>.|.|TRBJ2-1|TRBV2
CASRARQDTYNEQFF
TGTGCCAGCAGGGCCCGACAGGATACCTACAATGAGCAGTTCTTC
>TRBD2|.|TRBJ2-5|TRBV6-6
CASRRTSGGDPQYF
TGTGCCAGCAGGCGGACTAGCGGGGGGGACCCTCAGTACTTC
>TRBD2|once|TRBJ2-5|TRBV10-1
CASSESGRALGEQYF
TGCGCCAGCAGTGAGAGCGGGAGGGCCCTCGGGGAGCAGTACTTC
>.|.|TRBJ1-4|TRBV6-1
CASSEVQGLANEKLFF
TGTGCCAGCAGTGAAGTACAGGGCTTGGCTAATGAAAAACTGTTTTTT
>TRBD1|.|TRBJ2-5|TRBV28
CASRHRDRGLQETQYF
TGTGCCAGCAGGCACCGGGACAGGGGCCTCCAAGAGACCCAGTACTTC
>TRBD1|.|TRBJ1-2|TRBV28
CASRGDRTYGYTF
TGTGCCAGCAGGGGGGACAGGACCTATGGCTACACCTTC
>.|.|TRBJ2-7|TRBV11-3
CASSLGAGPSYEQYF
TGTGCCAGCAGCTTAGGGGCGGGTCCTTCCTACGAGCAGTACTTC
>.|.|TRBJ2-5|TRBV7-7
CASSPRRGETQYF
TGTGCTAGCAGCCCCCGCAGGGGTGAGACCCAGTACTTC
>TRBD1|once|TRBJ1-6|TRBV30
CAWSVGQVNSPLHF
TGTGCCTGGAGTGTGGGACAGGTTAATTCACCCCTCCACTTT
>TRBD1|.|TRBJ1-4|TRBV10-2
CASRGTATNEKLFF
TGCGCCAGCAGAGGGACAGCAACTAATGAAAAACTGTTTTTT
>.|.|TRBJ2-5|TRBV27
CASSLKQQPKETQYF
TGTGCCAGCAGTTTAAAGCAACAGCCTAAAGAGACCCAGTACTTC
>.|.|TRBJ1-4|TRBV11-2
CASSPTRGRNEKLFF
TGTGCCAGCAGCCCTACCAGAGGTCGGAATGAAAAACTGTTTTTT
>.|.|TRBJ2-1|TRBV7-8
CASTLTALSSYNEQFF
TGTGCCAGCACCCTGACCGCGCTTAGCTCCTACAATGAGCAGTTCTTC
>.|.|TRBJ2-6|TRBV9
CASNIVGANVLTF
TGTGCCAGCAACATCGTTGGGGCCAACGTCCTGACTTTC
>TRBD2|once|TRBJ2-2|TRBV5-4
CASSLGLAGGNTGELFF
TGTGCCAGCAGCTTAGGGCTAGCGGGGGGGAACACCGGGGAGCTGTTTTTT
>TRBD1|.|TRBJ2-2|TRBV7-6
CASRQQGAGTGELFF
TGTGCCAGCAGACAACAGGGGGCAGGCACCGGGGAGCTGTTTTTT
>.|.|TRBJ1-1|TRBV11-2
CASSLMDLNTEAFF
TGTGCCAGCAGCTTGATGGATTTGAACACTGAAGCTTTCTTT
>.|.|TRBJ2-7|TRBV5-5
CASSLDWNSVREQYF
TGTGCCAGCAGCTTGGATTGGAATTCGGTGAGGGAGCAGTACTTC
>.|.|TRBJ2-3|TRBV11-2
CASSLSFSSTDTQYF
TGTGCCAGCAGCTTAAGTTTTTCTAGCACAGATACGCAGTATTTT
>.|once|TRBJ2-7|TRBV4-1
CASSSNLREQYF
TGCGCCAGCAGCTCTAATCTGAGAGAGCAGTACTTC
>TRBD2|.|TRBJ2-5|TRBV5-1
CASSWSGGALETQYF
TGCGCCAGCAGCTGGAGCGGGGGGGCCTTAGAGACCCAGTACTTC
>.|.|TRBJ1-5|TRBV28
CASSLRFGGQPQHF
TGTGCCAGCAGTTTAAGGTTTGGGGGACAGCCCCAGCATTTT
>TRBD1|.|TRBJ1-6|TRBV5-6
CASRRQGVGNSPLHF
TGTGCCAGCAGAAGACAGGGGGTCGGTAATTCACCCCTCCACTTT
>.|.|TRBJ2-1|TRBV4-1
CASSQDFKGYEQFF
TGCGCCAGCAGCCAAGATTTTAAAGGATATGAGCAGTTCTTC
>.|.|TRBJ1-6|TRBV28
CASSFLGTRNSPLHF
TGTGCCAGCAGTTTCTTGGGGACAAGAAATTCACCCCTCCACTTT
>TRBD2|.|TRBJ2-3|TRBV6-1
CASSVLAGGSTDTQYF
TGTGCCAGCAGTGTATTGGCGGGGGGTAGCACAGATACGCAGTATTTT
>.|.|TRBJ1-6|TRBV19
CASSSSGSSYNSPLHF
TGTGCCAGTAGTTCTTCAGGGAGCTCCTATAATTCACCCCTCCACTTT
>.|.|TRBJ1-1|TRBV7-3
CASSQGWEAFF
TGTGCCAGCAGCCAGGGGTGGGAAGCTTTCTTT
>TRBD1|.|TRBJ2-7|TRBV19
CASSISGQVFYEQYF
TGTGCCAGTAGTATATCGGGACAGGTGTTCTACGAGCAGTACTTC
>.|.|TRBJ2-1|TRBV5-1
CASTGEVEQFF
TGCGCCAGCACAGGGGAGGTGGAGCAGTTCTTC
>TRBD2|.|TRBJ2-1|TRBV2
CASSVWTRNEQFF
TGTGCCAGCAGTGTTTGGACTAGAAATGAGCAGTTCTTC
>TRBD1|.|TRBJ2-5|TRBV5-1
CASSWSEGASETQYF
TGCGCCAGCAGCTGGTCCGAGGGGGCGTCAGAGACCCAGTACTTC
>TRBD2|.|TRBJ2-1|TRBV11-1
CASSPTSADNEQFF
TGTGCCAGCAGCCCGACTAGCGCCGACAATGAGCAGTTCTTC
>.|.|TRBJ2-3|TRBV2
CASRPERVGTDTQYF
TGTGCCAGCAGGCCCGAGCGTGTCGGCACAGATACGCAGTATTTT
>.|.|TRBJ2-6|TRBV18
CASSPRRDSGANVLTF
TGTGCCAGCTCACCACGTCGAGACTCTGGGGCCAACGTCCTGACTTTC
>TRBD1|few|TRBJ1-2|TRBV18
CASSGRQGSLGYTF
TGTGCCAGCTCAGGAAGACAGGGGAGTCTCGGCTACACCTTC
>.|.|TRBJ2-2|TRBV5-1
CASSSQWVNTGELFF
TGCGCCAGCAGCTCCCAATGGGTAAACACCGGGGAGCTGTTTTTT